The 11 T cell receptor beta chains presented below share a single source sample, sequenced in a study of beta chain features in type 1 diabetes. Reverse transcription of all isolated RNA meant that expressed TCRB transcripts were sequenced. Libraries were prepared by immunoSEQ multiplex PCR; TCRdb keeps only in-frame clonotypes and omits some of them. The sample contains fewer than 650,000 clones, around 15% of which appear only once. The material sequenced was naive CD4+ T cells from blood. The receptors were gathered from a man younger than 35 in good health.

The chain recombines TRBV11-3 with TRBJ2-7, with a weak D call TRBD1 (6 bases). The CDR3 sequence is 15 residues long. V was pared by 0 bases and J by 0 bases, with 9 bases between. CDR1 SGHNT and CDR2 YENEEA come from the germline V gene. CDR3 amino acids: CASSLEGHSSYEQYF. In nucleotides, the CDR3 is TGTGCCAGCAGCTTAGAGGGACATAGCTCCTACGAGCAGTACTTC.

This clone was detected only a few times. The rearrangement uses TRBV19 and TRBJ1-1; no clear D gene. The germline V and J ends were trimmed by 5 bases and 0 bases, with 7 bases remaining between them. CDR3 length: 13 amino acids. Germline-derived CDR1 and CDR2 are LNHDA and SQIVND (reference sequence). The CDR3 sequence: CASSPIMNTEAFF. The DNA for the CDR3 is TGTGCCAGTAGTCCCATCATGAACACTGAAGCTTTCTTT.

There are a few counts of this clone. This chain joins TRBV23-1 and TRBJ2-1; D is possibly TRBD1 (6 bases). TRBV23-1 is assigned to the ORF class and has an uncertain function. The V and J ends lost 0 bases and 1 base respectively, with 19 bases between them. The CDR3 is 19 amino acids. This CDR3 reads CASSQSRRAGASSYNEQFF. CDR3 nucleotides: TGCGCCAGCAGTCAATCGAGGCGGGCAGGGGCCAGTTCCTACAATGAGCAGTTCTTC.

The sample holds a few counts of this clone. V and J are TRBV7-8 and TRBJ2-1; 12 nucleotides line up with TRBD1. The CDR3 has 17 residues. The germline V gene encodes CDR1 SGHVS and CDR2 FQNEAQ. Trimming at V came to 5 bases and at J to 7 bases, leaving 12 bases not matched to a gene. Here the CDR3 reads CASSLTPGTGGRNEQFF. The CDR3 DNA reads TGTGCCAGCAGCCTCACACCCGGGACAGGGGGCAGGAATGAGCAGTTCTTC.

This sequence joins TRBV6-1 and TRBJ1-1; 7 nucleotides match TRBD1. This CDR3 contains 16 residues. The junction had 12 bases not matched to a gene; V was cut back by 4 bases and J by 4 bases. CDR1 MNHNS and CDR2 SASEGT come from the germline V gene. In DNA, the CDR3 is TGTGCCAGCAGTGCTGGACAGGCCCCAGGGAGCACTGAAGCTTTCTTT. This translates into CASSAGQAPGSTEAFF.

The chain recombines TRBV28 with TRBJ2-6; perhaps TRBD2 as D (6 bases). Per germline, CDR1 MDHEN and CDR2 SYDVKM. Trimming removed 3 bases from V and 0 bases from J, with 12 bases in between. The CDR3 has 17 residues. The CDR3: CASSLGLKISGANVLTF. The CDR3 nucleotides read TGTGCCAGCAGTTTGGGACTTAAGATCTCTGGGGCCAACGTCCTGACTTTC.

This clone was counted a few times. This chain joins TRBV10-3 and TRBJ2-7; D is perhaps TRBD1 (5 bases). The CDR3 length is 13 residues. Looked up from germline, CDR1 is ENHRY and CDR2 is SYGVKD. The V and J ends lost 10 bases and 5 bases respectively, with 18 bases between them. The CDR3 loop reads CASSQTRENEQYF. The DNA for the CDR3 is TGTGCCAGCAGCCAAACCAGGGAAAACGAGCAGTACTTC.

In the case of this clone: One end of the junction fails to match germline, which may point to a read error. The chain joins TRBV20-1 to TRBJ2-5, with D perhaps matching TRBD1 (6 bases). The CDR3 totals 11 residues. CDR1 is DFQATT, CDR2 SNEGSKA, per germline (reference sequence). The CDR3 sequence: CNATGIETQYF. Here the CDR3 DNA reads TGCAATGCTACAGGGATAGAGACCCAGTACTTC.

The sample holds a few counts of this clone. The V call is TRBV28, the J call TRBJ2-6; either TRBD1 or TRBD2 may fit D (5 bases each). The CDR3 contains 15 residues. CDR1 and CDR2 (germline): MDHEN, SYDVKM. The V and J ends lost 5 bases and 5 bases respectively, with 13 bases between them. CDR3 sequence: CASSAGTYRANVLTF. The CDR3 region has the DNA TGTGCCAGCAGTGCCGGGACCTATCGGGCCAACGTCCTGACTTTC.

CDR3 residues: CSVGVGTGADTQYF. CDR3 bases: TGCAGCGTTGGGGTGGGGACAGGGGCAGATACGCAGTATTTT. J is TRBJ2-3 and V is TRBV29-1, with 10 bases aligning to TRBD1. The CDR3 spans 14 residues. The V and J ends lost 4 bases and 4 bases, in that order; junction bases with no gene match: 5. The germline CDR1 and CDR2 sequences are SQVTM and ANQGSEA.

This clone turned up a few times. V gene TRBV7-2 combines with J gene TRBJ2-3, with D possibly TRBD2 on 5 matching bases. The V and J ends lost 7 bases and 0 bases respectively, with 14 bases between them. CDR1 is SGHTA and CDR2 is FQGNSA in the germline V gene. The CDR3 is 15 residues long. Here the CDR3 DNA reads TGTGCCAGCACCCCCGATTGGACTAGCACAGATACGCAGTATTTT. Translated: CASTPDWTSTDTQYF.